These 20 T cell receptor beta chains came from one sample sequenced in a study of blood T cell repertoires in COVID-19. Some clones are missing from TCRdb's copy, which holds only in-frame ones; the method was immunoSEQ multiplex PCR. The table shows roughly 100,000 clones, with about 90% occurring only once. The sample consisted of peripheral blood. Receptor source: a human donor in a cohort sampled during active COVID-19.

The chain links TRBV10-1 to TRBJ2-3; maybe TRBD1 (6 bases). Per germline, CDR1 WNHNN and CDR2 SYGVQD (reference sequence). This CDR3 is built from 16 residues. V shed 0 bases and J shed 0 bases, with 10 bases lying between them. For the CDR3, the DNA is TGCGCCAGCAGTGAGTCTTGGACAGCTAGCACAGATACGCAGTATTTT. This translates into CASSESWTASTDTQYF.

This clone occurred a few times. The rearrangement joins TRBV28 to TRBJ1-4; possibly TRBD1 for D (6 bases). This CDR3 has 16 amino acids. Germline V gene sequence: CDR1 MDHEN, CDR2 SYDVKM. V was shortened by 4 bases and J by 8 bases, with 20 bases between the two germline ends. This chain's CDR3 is CASSSRGAGWREKLFF. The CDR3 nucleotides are TGTGCCAGCAGTTCCAGGGGTGCAGGGTGGAGGGAAAAACTGTTTTTT.

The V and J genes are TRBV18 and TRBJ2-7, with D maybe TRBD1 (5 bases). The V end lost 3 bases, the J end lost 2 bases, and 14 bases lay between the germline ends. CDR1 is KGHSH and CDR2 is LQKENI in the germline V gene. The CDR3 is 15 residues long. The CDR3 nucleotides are TGTGCCAGCTCACCCGTCGACAGCATAGCCTACGAGCAGTACTTC. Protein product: CASSPVDSIAYEQYF.

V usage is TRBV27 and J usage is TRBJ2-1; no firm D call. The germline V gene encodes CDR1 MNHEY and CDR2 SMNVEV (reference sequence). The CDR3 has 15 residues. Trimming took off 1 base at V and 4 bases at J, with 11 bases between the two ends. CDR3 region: CASSLWAAEYNEQFF. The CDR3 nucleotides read TGTGCCAGCAGTTTATGGGCAGCAGAGTACAATGAGCAGTTCTTC.

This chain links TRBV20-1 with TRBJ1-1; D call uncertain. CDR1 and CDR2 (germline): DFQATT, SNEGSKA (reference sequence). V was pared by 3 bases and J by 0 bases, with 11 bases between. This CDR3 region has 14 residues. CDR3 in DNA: TGCAGTGCTAGTCCAGGTAGGATGAACACTGAAGCTTTCTTT. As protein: CSASPGRMNTEAFF.

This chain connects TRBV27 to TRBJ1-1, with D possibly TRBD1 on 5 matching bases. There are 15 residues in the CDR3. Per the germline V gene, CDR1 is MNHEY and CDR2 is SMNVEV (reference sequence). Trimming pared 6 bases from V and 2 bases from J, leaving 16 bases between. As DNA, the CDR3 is TGTGCCAGCAGCCCAGCCGCCAGGGTTAACACTGAAGCTTTCTTT. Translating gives CASSPAARVNTEAFF.

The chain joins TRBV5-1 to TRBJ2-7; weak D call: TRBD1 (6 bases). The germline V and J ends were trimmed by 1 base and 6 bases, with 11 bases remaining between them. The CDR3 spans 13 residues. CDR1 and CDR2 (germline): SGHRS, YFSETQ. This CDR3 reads CASSLYREGEQYF. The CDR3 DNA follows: TGCGCCAGCAGCTTGTACAGGGAAGGCGAGCAGTACTTC.

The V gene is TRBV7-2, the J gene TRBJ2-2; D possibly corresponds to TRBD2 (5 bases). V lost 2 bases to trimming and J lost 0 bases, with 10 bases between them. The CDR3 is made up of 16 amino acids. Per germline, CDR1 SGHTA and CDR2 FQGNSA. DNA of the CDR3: TGTGCCAGCAGCTTAACGGGGAAAGCGAACACCGGGGAGCTGTTTTTT. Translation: CASSLTGKANTGELFF.

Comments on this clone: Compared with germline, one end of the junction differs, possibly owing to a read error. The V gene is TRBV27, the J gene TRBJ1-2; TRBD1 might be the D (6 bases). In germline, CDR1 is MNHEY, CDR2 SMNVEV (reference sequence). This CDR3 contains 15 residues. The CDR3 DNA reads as TGTGCCAGCAGCCGATTGGGGGCTCTCAACTCTGGCTACACCTTC. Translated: CASSRLGALNSGYTF.

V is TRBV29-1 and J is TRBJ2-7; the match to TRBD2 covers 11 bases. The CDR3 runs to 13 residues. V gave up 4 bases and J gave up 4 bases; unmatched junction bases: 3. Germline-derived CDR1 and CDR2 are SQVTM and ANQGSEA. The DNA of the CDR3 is TGCAGCGTTGTTCCTAGCGGGGGGTACGAGCAGTACTTC. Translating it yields CSVVPSGGYEQYF.

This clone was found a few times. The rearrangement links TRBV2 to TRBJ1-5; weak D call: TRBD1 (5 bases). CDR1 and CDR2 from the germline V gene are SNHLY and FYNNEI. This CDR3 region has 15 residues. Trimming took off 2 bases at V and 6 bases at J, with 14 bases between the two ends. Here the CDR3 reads CASSELQGVFQPQHF. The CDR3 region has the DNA TGTGCCAGCAGTGAACTGCAGGGCGTTTTTCAGCCCCAGCATTTT.

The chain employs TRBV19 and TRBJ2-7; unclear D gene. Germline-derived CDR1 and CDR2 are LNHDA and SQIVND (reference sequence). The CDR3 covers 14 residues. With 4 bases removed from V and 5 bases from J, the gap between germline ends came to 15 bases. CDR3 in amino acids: CASSKVRFGDEQYF. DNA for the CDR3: TGTGCCAGTAGTAAGGTGAGGTTCGGCGACGAGCAGTACTTC.

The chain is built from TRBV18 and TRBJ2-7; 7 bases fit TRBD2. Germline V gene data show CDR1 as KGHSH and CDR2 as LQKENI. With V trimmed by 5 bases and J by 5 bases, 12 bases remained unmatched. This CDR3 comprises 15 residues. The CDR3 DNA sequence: TGTGCCAGCTCAACTGGTCAGGGACTATTCCACGAGCAGTACTTC. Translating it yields CASSTGQGLFHEQYF.

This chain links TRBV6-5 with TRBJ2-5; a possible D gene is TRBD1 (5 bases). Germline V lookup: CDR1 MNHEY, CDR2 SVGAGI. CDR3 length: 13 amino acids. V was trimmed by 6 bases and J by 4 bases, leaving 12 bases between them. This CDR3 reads CASRQQGGETQYF. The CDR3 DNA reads TGTGCCAGCAGGCAGCAGGGTGGAGAGACCCAGTACTTC.

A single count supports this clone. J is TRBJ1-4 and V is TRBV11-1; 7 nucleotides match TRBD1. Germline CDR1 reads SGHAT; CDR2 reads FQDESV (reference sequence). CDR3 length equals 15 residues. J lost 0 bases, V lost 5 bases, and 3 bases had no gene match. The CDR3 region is CASSRGGATNEKLFF. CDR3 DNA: TGTGCCAGCAGCCGAGGGGGCGCAACTAATGAAAAACTGTTTTTT.

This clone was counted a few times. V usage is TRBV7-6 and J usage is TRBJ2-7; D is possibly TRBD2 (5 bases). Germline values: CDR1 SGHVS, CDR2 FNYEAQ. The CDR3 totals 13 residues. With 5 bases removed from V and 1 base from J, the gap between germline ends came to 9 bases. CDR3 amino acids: CASSRGGSYEQYF. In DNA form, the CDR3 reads TGTGCCAGCAGCCGTGGCGGGTCCTACGAGCAGTACTTC.

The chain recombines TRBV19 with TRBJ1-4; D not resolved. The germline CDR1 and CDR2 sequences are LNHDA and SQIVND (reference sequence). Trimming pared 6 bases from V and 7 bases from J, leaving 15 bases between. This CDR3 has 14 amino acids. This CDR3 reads CASRIEAGSEKLFF. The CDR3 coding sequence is TGTGCCAGTAGAATCGAGGCGGGGTCTGAAAAACTGTTTTTT.

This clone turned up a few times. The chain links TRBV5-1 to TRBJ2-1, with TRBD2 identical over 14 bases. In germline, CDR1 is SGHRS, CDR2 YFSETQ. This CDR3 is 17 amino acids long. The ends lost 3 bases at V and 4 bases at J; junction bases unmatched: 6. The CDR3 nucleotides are TGCGCCAGCAGCTACACGGGACTAGCGGGAGTTTACAATGAGCAGTTCTTC. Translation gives CASSYTGLAGVYNEQFF.

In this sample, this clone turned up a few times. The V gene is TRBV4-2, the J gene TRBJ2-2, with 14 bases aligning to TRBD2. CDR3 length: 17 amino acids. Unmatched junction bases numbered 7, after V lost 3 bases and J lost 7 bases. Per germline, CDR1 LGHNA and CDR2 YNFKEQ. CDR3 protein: CASSQAGLAGAGGELFF. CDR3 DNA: TGTGCCAGCAGCCAGGCGGGACTAGCGGGGGCCGGCGGGGAGCTGTTTTTT.

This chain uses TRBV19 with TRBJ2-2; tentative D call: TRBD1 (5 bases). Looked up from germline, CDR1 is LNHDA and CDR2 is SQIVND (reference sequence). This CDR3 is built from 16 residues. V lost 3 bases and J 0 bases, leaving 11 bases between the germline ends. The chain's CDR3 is CASSIIAGTNTGELFF. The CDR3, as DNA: TGTGCCAGTAGTATTATAGCAGGGACGAACACCGGGGAGCTGTTTTTT.